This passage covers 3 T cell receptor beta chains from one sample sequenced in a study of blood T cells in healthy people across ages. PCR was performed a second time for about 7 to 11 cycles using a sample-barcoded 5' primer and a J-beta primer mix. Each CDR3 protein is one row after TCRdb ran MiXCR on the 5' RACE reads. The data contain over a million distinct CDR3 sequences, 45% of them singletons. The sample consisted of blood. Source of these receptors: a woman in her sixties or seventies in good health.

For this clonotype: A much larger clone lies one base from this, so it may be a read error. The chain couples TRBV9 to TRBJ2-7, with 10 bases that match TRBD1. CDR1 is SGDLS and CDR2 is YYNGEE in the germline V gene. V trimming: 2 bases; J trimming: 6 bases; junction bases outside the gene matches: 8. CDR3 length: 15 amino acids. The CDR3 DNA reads TGTGCCAGCAGCGTCGGACAGGGGGGAACCTCCGAGCAGTACTTC. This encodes CASSVGQGGTSEQYF.

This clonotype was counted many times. CDR3 DNA: TGCAGTGCTAGTGTCCGTAGCGGGGCGTACCAAGAGACCCAGTACTTC. It encodes CSASVRSGAYQETQYF. The rearrangement joins TRBV20-1 to TRBJ2-5; 8 positions match TRBD2. V lost 3 bases and J lost 0; bases outside the gene matches: 9. Germline V lookup: CDR1 DFQATT, CDR2 SNEGSKA (reference sequence). The CDR3 sequence is 16 residues long.

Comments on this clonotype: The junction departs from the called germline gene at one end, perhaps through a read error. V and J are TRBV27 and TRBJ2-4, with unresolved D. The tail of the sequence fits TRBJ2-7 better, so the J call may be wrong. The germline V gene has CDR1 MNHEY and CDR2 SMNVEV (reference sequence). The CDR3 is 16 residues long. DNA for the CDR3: TGTACCAGCAGTTTAACCCGGGTGGGCTCCGACAACGAGCAGTACTTC. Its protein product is CTSSLTRVGSDNEQYF.